This record looks at one T cell receptor beta chain sequence and its context. This entry belongs to a study of control samples from healthy donors and cancer patients. Profiled with immunoSEQ multiplex PCR; TCRdb holds only in-frame clones, not every one. In the table there are approximately 150,000 clones, 94% of which are singletons. The ends were cut back, 0 bases at V and 3 bases at J, with 9 bases in the middle. CDR1 and CDR2 from the germline V gene are SGHDT and YYEEEE. This CDR3 spans 15 amino acids. The TCR comes from a woman under 30 in good health. This rearrangement joins TRBV5-6 to TRBJ2-2; no clear D gene. What was sequenced was blood. The CDR3 nucleotides read TGTGCCAGCAGCTTGGGTCTGGCGGACACCGGGGAGCTGTTTTTT. Translating it yields CASSLGLADTGELFF.